This section outlines one T cell receptor beta chain sequence together with its context. At one of its ends the junction is not consistent with the germline gene, which may arise from a read error. TCRdb's copy holds only in-frame clones and misses some; the assay was immunoSEQ multiplex PCR. The top ten clones hold 5.1% of a sample with over 110,000 clones, under 95% of them seen once. This record belongs to a study of T cell responses to AZD1222 COVID-19 vaccine. Study overall: Second-dose recipients at about 4 or about 12 weeks were treated as one pooled group.

Per germline, CDR1 MNHEY and CDR2 SVGEGT. The CDR3 is 14 amino acids. The chain has TRBV6-2 or TRBV6-3 and TRBJ2-7, with 7 nucleotides matching TRBD1. This TCR was recovered from an adult in good health. Specimen: peripheral blood, collected on day 0 of AZD1222 vaccination. DNA of the CDR3: TGTGCCAGCAGTGACTCGACAGGGTCCGACGAGCAGTACTTC. Its protein product is CASSDSTGSDEQYF.